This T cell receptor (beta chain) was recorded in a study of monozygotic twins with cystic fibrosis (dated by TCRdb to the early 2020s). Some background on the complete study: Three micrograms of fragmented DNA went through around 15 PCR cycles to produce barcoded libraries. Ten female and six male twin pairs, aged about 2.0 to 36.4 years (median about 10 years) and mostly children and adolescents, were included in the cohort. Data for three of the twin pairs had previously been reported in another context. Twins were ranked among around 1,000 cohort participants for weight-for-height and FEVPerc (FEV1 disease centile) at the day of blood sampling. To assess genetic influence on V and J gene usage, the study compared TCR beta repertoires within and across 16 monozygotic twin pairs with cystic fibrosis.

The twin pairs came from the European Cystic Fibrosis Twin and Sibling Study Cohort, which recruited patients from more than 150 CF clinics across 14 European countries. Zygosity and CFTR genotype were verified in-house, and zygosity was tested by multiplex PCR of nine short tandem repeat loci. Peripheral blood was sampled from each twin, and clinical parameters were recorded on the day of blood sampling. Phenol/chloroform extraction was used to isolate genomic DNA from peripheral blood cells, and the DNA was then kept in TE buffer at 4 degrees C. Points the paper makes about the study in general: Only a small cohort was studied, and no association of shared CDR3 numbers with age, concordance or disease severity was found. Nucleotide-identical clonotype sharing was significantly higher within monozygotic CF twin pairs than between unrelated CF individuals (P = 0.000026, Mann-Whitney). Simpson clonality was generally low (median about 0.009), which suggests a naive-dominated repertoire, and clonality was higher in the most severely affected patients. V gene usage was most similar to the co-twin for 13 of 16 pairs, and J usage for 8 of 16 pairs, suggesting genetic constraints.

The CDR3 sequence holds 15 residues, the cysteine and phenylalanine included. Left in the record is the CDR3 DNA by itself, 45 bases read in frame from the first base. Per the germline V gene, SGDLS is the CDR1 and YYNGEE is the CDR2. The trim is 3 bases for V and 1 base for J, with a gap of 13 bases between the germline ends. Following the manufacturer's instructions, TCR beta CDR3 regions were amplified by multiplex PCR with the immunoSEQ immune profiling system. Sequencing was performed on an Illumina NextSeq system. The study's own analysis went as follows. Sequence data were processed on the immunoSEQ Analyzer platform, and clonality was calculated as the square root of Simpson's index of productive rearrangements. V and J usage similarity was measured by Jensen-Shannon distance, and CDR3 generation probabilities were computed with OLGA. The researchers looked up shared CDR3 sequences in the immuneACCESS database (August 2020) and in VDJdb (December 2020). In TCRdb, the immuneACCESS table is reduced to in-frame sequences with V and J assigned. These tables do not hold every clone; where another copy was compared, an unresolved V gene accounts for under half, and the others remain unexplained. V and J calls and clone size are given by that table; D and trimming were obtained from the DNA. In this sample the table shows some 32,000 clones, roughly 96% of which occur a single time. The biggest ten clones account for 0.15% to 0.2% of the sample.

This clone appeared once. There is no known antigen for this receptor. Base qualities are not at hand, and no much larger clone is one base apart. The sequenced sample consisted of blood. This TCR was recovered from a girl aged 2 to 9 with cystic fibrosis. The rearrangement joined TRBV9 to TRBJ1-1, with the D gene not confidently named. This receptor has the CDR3 CASSGGVGWNTEAFF. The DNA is TGTGCCAGCAGCGGCGGGGTGGGGTGGAACACTGAAGCTTTCTTT. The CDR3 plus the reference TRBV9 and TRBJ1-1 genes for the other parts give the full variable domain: DSGVTQTPKHLITATGQRVTLRCSPRSGDLSVYWYQQSLDQGLQFLIQYYNGEERAKGNILERFSAQQFPDLHSELNLSSLELGDSALYFCASSGGVGWNTEAFFGQGTRLTVV.